This TCR beta chain came from a study of cytomegalovirus exposure and HLA in healthy donors. A multiplex PCR was run with 60 Vbeta primers and 13 Jbeta primers. Assay used: immunoSEQ multiplex PCR; TCRdb lists only in-frame clones, some missing. This sample's table has about 140,000 clones. This CDR3 has 14 amino acids. After removal of 6 bases from V and 4 bases from J, the junction contained 7 bases not matched to a gene. Germline V gene sequence: CDR1 KGHSH, CDR2 LQKENI. V usage is TRBV18 and J usage is TRBJ2-3, with 7 bases fitting TRBD2. This sequence was found in a man aged 35 to 55 in good health and CMV-seronegative. Sequencing was done on a sample of PBMCs. The CDR3 loop reads CASSLGLEADTQYF. CDR3 in DNA: TGTGCCAGCTCCCTCGGACTAGAAGCAGATACGCAGTATTTT.